The 4 T cell receptor beta chains below come from one sample, sequenced in a study of cytomegalovirus exposure and HLA in healthy donors. The PCR had 60 Vbeta and 13 Jbeta primers. Libraries were prepared by immunoSEQ multiplex PCR; TCRdb keeps only in-frame clonotypes and omits some of them. The data show around 140,000 clones, around 82% seen once. The source material was PBMCs. These receptors came from a female donor in good health and CMV-seronegative.

This clone occurred a few times. The chain has TRBV5-1 and TRBJ1-1, with 7 bases identical to TRBD1. V lost 5 bases and J lost 3; bases outside the gene matches: 7. Germline V CDR1 and CDR2: SGHRS, YFSETQ. CDR3 length: 14 amino acids. The CDR3 loop is CASRGDRRDTEAFF. DNA for the CDR3: TGCGCCAGCAGAGGGGACAGACGGGACACTGAAGCTTTCTTT.

This chain uses TRBV11-2 with TRBJ1-5, with D possibly TRBD1 on 5 matching bases. Trimming stripped 5 bases from V and 4 bases from J, with 15 bases between. CDR3 size: 15 residues. The germline gives CDR1 SGHAT, CDR2 FQNNGV. The CDR3 reads CASSMGLWGNQPQHF. The CDR3 DNA reads TGTGCCAGCAGCATGGGACTGTGGGGAAATCAGCCCCAGCATTTT.

This rearrangement joins TRBV20-1 to TRBJ2-3; maybe TRBD1 (5 bases). V was trimmed by 6 bases and J by 6 bases, leaving 10 bases between them. CDR3 length: 11 amino acids. Looked up from germline, CDR1 is DFQATT and CDR2 is SNEGSKA (reference sequence). The CDR3: CSAGAGDTQYF. The CDR3 DNA sequence: TGCAGTGCAGGGGCCGGCGATACGCAGTATTTT.

This clone was recorded many times. The V call is TRBV7-3, the J call TRBJ2-1, with TRBD1 matching 12 bases. Germline V gives CDR1 SGHTA, CDR2 FQGTGA. The CDR3 has 14 residues. V gave up 5 bases and J gave up 9 bases; unmatched junction bases: 5. The CDR3 nucleotides are TGTGCCAGCAGCCCGGGACAGGGGGCTCGTGAGCAGTTCTTC. Translated, it gives CASSPGQGAREQFF.